These 26 T cell receptor beta chains came from one sample sequenced in a study of cytomegalovirus exposure and HLA in healthy donors. Amplification used 60 Vbeta primers and 13 Jbeta primers. Clones were read by immunoSEQ multiplex PCR, and TCRdb kept only the in-frame ones, dropping some. In the table there are 150,000 to 250,000 clones, roughly four fifths of which are singletons. Input material: PBMCs. The origin of the receptors is a man aged 25-45 years in good health and CMV-seronegative.

CDR3 sequence reads: CASSLPGGDETQYF. CDR3 sequence (DNA): TGTGCCAGCAGTCTCCCCGGGGGGGATGAGACCCAGTACTTC. V is TRBV28 and J is TRBJ2-5; 8 bases map to TRBD2. The CDR3 length is 14 residues. Losses at the gene ends were 5 bases for V and 5 bases for J; bases not matched to a gene: 7. The V gene's germline CDR1 is MDHEN and CDR2 SYDVKM.

This chain links TRBV28 with TRBJ2-1, with TRBD2 matching 12 bases. The germline V gene has CDR1 MDHEN and CDR2 SYDVKM. The CDR3 spans 16 residues. Germline trimming cut 8 bases from V and 9 bases from J; bases unmatched to any gene: 14. CDR3 nucleotide sequence: TGTGCCAGCCATACCCTCGGACTAGCGGGAACCTCTGAGCAGTTCTTC. Encoded protein: CASHTLGLAGTSEQFF.

The V and J genes are TRBV9 and TRBJ2-3; 8 nucleotides match TRBD1. J gave up 0 bases and V 5 bases, and 14 bases lay outside the gene matches. The CDR3 is made up of 18 amino acids. Germline V gene lookup returns CDR1 SGDLS and CDR2 YYNGEE. CDR3 in DNA: TGTGCCAGCAGTTCCCGACCGACAGGGGAAACTAGCACAGATACGCAGTATTTT. It codes for CASSSRPTGETSTDTQYF.

The chain couples TRBV6-1 to TRBJ1-5, with 7 bases fitting TRBD1. Germline CDR1 is MNHNS and CDR2 is SASEGT. With 1 base clipped from V and 9 bases from J, the junction kept 6 bases outside the gene matches. The CDR3 totals 14 residues. The CDR3 here is CASSEGQGKMPQHF. The CDR3 region has the DNA TGTGCCAGCAGTGAAGGACAGGGTAAGATGCCCCAGCATTTT.

V and J are TRBV6-5 and TRBJ2-7; D not certain. The germline CDR1 and CDR2 sequences are MNHEY and SVGAGI. V shed 0 bases and J shed 2 bases, with 8 bases lying between them. CDR3 length: 14 residues. CDR3 sequence reads: CASSYSLYAYEQYF. The CDR3 DNA reads as TGTGCCAGCAGTTACTCCCTTTATGCCTACGAGCAGTACTTC.

The chain uses TRBV6-6 and TRBJ1-5, with no clear D. This CDR3 is 14 amino acids long. V was clipped by 0 bases and J by 3 bases, with 6 bases between them. Germline V CDR1 and CDR2: MNHNY, SVGAGI (reference sequence). CDR3: CASSYSQDNQPQHF. CDR3 sequence (DNA): TGTGCCAGCAGTTACTCACAAGACAATCAGCCCCAGCATTTT.

V is TRBV5-3 and J is TRBJ2-1; D is ambiguous. TRBV5-3 has ORF status, its function being uncertain. The CDR3 loop spans 11 amino acids. V gave up 5 bases and J gave up 9 bases, with 9 bases separating them. The CDR3 bases are TGTGCCAGAAGGGGCCCCCGTGAGCAGTTCTTC. Its translation is CARRGPREQFF.

The chain recombines TRBV5-1 with TRBJ2-1, with a weak D call TRBD2 (6 bases). The V and J ends lost 2 bases and 0 bases respectively, with 12 bases between them. Germline CDR1 and CDR2: SGHRS and YFSETQ. This CDR3 contains 16 residues. CDR3 sequence (DNA): TGCGCCAGCAGCTTTCGATTAGCGGTCTCCTACAATGAGCAGTTCTTC. Protein sequence: CASSFRLAVSYNEQFF.

The CDR3 is CASRGTVNTEAFF. The CDR3 DNA reads TGCGCCAGCCGGGGGACAGTGAACACTGAAGCTTTCTTT. The chain links TRBV4-1 to TRBJ1-1, with 7 bases matching TRBD1. CDR1 MGHRA and CDR2 YSYEKL come from the germline V gene. This CDR3 region has 13 residues. V lost 8 bases to trimming and J lost 0 bases; unmatched junction nucleotides: 3.

This sequence joins TRBV4-1 and TRBJ2-7, with TRBD2 identical over 9 bases. The V and J ends lost 1 base and 3 bases, in that order; junction bases with no gene match: 4. This CDR3 comprises 15 residues. Germline CDR1 is MGHRA and CDR2 is YSYEKL. The CDR3, as DNA: TGCGCCAGCAGCCAAGGGCGGGGGGGAGTCTACGAGCAGTACTTC. This encodes CASSQGRGGVYEQYF.

The chain employs TRBV4-1 and TRBJ2-7; D is unclear. Germline values: CDR1 MGHRA, CDR2 YSYEKL. CDR3 length equals 12 residues. Trimming pared 0 bases from V and 3 bases from J, leaving 3 bases between. The CDR3 coding sequence is TGCGCCAGCAGCCAAGACCGCTACGAGCAGTACTTC. Translation: CASSQDRYEQYF.

The J gene is TRBJ2-1, the V gene TRBV4-1; D not resolved. Trimming took 0 bases from V and 4 from J, leaving 10 bases between them. Germline assignment: CDR1 MGHRA and CDR2 YSYEKL. The CDR3 contains 15 residues. The CDR3 sequence is CASSQEGRRYNEQFF. The CDR3 DNA reads as TGCGCCAGCAGCCAAGAAGGCCGGAGATACAATGAGCAGTTCTTC.

The chain links TRBV5-1 to TRBJ1-1; TRBD1 might be the D (5 bases). CDR3 length: 14 residues. Trimming removed 0 bases from V and 7 bases from J, with 13 bases in between. In germline, CDR1 is SGHRS, CDR2 YFSETQ. CDR3 DNA: TGCGCCAGCAGCTTGGCCACGGCAGGGATTGAAGCTTTCTTT. Translation: CASSLATAGIEAFF.

The V and J genes are TRBV5-4 and TRBJ2-1; TRBD1 matches at 9 bases. V lost 4 bases and J lost 7; bases outside the gene matches: 6. The CDR3 is made up of 14 amino acids. CDR1 is SGHNT and CDR2 is YYREEE in the germline V gene (reference sequence). This CDR3 is CASSRDRVVNEQFF. The CDR3 region has the DNA TGTGCCAGCAGCCGGGACAGGGTGGTGAATGAGCAGTTCTTC.

This chain uses TRBV27 with TRBJ2-7, with 7 nucleotides matching TRBD1. The CDR3 length is 14 residues. Germline CDR1 reads MNHEY; CDR2 reads SMNVEV (reference sequence). With 4 bases clipped from V and 4 bases from J, the junction kept 7 bases outside the gene matches. The CDR3 protein is CASSYGTEGYEQYF. CDR3 DNA: TGTGCCAGCAGTTACGGGACAGAGGGATACGAGCAGTACTTC.

V gene TRBV28 combines with J gene TRBJ2-7, with D possibly TRBD1 on 6 matching bases. The V gene's germline CDR1 is MDHEN and CDR2 SYDVKM. Trimming stripped 3 bases from V and 2 bases from J, with 11 bases between. The CDR3 is 14 residues long. The CDR3 DNA reads as TGTGCCAGCAGTTTGGGCAGGGGTCCCTACGAGCAGTACTTC. Translation: CASSLGRGPYEQYF. Looking up the rest from reference TRBV28 and TRBJ2-7 gives the full variable domain: DVKVTQSSRYLVKRTGEKVFLECVQDMDHENMFWYRQDPGLGLRLIYFSYDVKMKEKGDIPEGYSVSREKKERFSLILESASTNQTSMYLCASSLGRGPYEQYFGPGTRLTVT.

The chain uses TRBV28 and TRBJ2-7; D ambiguous. The germline CDR1 and CDR2 sequences are MDHEN and SYDVKM. The germline V and J ends were trimmed by 3 bases and 0 bases, with 9 bases remaining between them. The CDR3 length is 14 residues. As DNA, the CDR3 is TGTGCCAGCAGTTTTCACAGCCCCTCCTACGAGCAGTACTTC. Its translation: CASSFHSPSYEQYF.

The V gene is TRBV11-2, the J gene TRBJ2-5; a weak D match, TRBD1 (5 bases). V dropped 0 bases and J dropped 4 bases, with 6 bases sitting between them. Germline V gene sequence: CDR1 SGHAT, CDR2 FQNNGV. The CDR3 extends over 13 amino acids. CDR3 bases: TGTGCCAGCAGCTTAGATAGGGGAGAGACCCAGTACTTC. Encoded protein: CASSLDRGETQYF.

This clone was recorded a few times. The gene calls are TRBV28 and TRBJ2-1, with 11 positions matching TRBD1. Germline loops: CDR1 MDHEN, CDR2 SYDVKM. V was clipped by 0 bases and J by 7 bases; unmatched bases: 2. The CDR3 extends over 15 amino acids. CDR3 sequence reads: CASSLWGQGGNEQFF. The CDR3 coding sequence is TGTGCCAGCAGTTTATGGGGACAGGGGGGAAATGAGCAGTTCTTC.

J is TRBJ1-2 and V is TRBV7-2; the D is unclear. Germline values: CDR1 SGHTA, CDR2 FQGNSA. The V end was cut by 6 bases, the J end by 7 bases, with 12 bases between. The CDR3 is 12 residues long. The CDR3 DNA follows: TGTGCCAGCAGATCAGAATGGAGTGGCTACACCTTC. Amino acids: CASRSEWSGYTF.

J is TRBJ2-1 and V is TRBV5-4; D uncertain. The germline V gene has CDR1 SGHNT and CDR2 YYREEE (reference sequence). The CDR3 is made up of 12 amino acids. Trimming pared 4 bases from V and 7 bases from J, leaving 9 bases between. CDR3 sequence reads: CASSITGNEQFF. The CDR3 nucleotides read TGTGCCAGCAGCATTACGGGTAATGAGCAGTTCTTC.

The V gene is TRBV28, the J gene TRBJ2-7, with TRBD2 matching 11 bases. Germline CDR1 is MDHEN and CDR2 is SYDVKM. The length of the CDR3 is 18 residues. Germline trimming cut 6 bases from V and 2 bases from J; bases unmatched to any gene: 15. The CDR3 sequence is CASSYVGLAGGRTYEQYF. CDR3 coding DNA: TGTGCCAGCAGCTATGTGGGGCTAGCGGGAGGACGAACCTACGAGCAGTACTTC.

The chain employs TRBV29-1 and TRBJ1-2; TRBD1 matches at 9 bases. J gave up 4 bases and V 6 bases, and 6 bases lay outside the gene matches. The CDR3 has 13 residues. Germline V gene lookup returns CDR1 SQVTM and CDR2 ANQGSEA. The CDR3 DNA is TGCAGCGTCCCGGACAGGGGAGGCTATGGCTACACCTTC. It specifies CSVPDRGGYGYTF.

V usage is TRBV6-1 and J usage is TRBJ2-5, with D perhaps TRBD1 (5 bases). The CDR3 sequence is 13 residues long. Germline V gene sequence: CDR1 MNHNS, CDR2 SASEGT. V was trimmed by 4 bases and J by 5 bases, leaving 11 bases between them. The CDR3 is CASSGQRRETQYF. CDR3 bases: TGTGCCAGCAGTGGACAGCGTCGGGAGACCCAGTACTTC.

V usage is TRBV28 and J usage is TRBJ2-5; 7 positions match TRBD1. Germline V gene lookup returns CDR1 MDHEN and CDR2 SYDVKM. J gave up 2 bases and V 4 bases, and 10 bases lay outside the gene matches. The CDR3 sequence is 16 residues long. The chain's CDR3 is CASSCPPKGQQETQYF. CDR3 bases: TGTGCCAGCAGTTGCCCGCCTAAGGGACAGCAAGAGACCCAGTACTTC. The variable domain in full, with the rest retrieved from reference TRBV28 and TRBJ2-5, is DVKVTQSSRYLVKRTGEKVFLECVQDMDHENMFWYRQDPGLGLRLIYFSYDVKMKEKGDIPEGYSVSREKKERFSLILESASTNQTSMYLCASSCPPKGQQETQYFGPGTRLLVL.

The rearrangement links TRBV28 to TRBJ2-3; D is possibly TRBD2 (5 bases). The germline gives CDR1 MDHEN, CDR2 SYDVKM. V shed 7 bases and J shed 1 base, with 6 bases lying between them. This CDR3 contains 12 residues. The CDR3 DNA reads as TGTGCCAGCAAACTAGGCACAGATACGCAGTATTTT. This sequence encodes CASKLGTDTQYF.